This TCR beta chain was profiled in a study of metastatic and nonmetastatic thyroid tumors. Study overall: Repertoires were compared across blood and tumor or nodule tissue from malignant and benign thyroid patients.

This clone was counted at least ten times. The antigen remains unidentified. As handled by the study authors: A papillary thyroid cancer distant-metastasis classifier was built from CDR3 differences across clinicopathological groups. TCRdb recomputed clones from the PCR reads via MiXCR. The V and J calls were not made by the authors but by TCRdb's processing. Among around 16,000 clones listed, under 15% were seen once. Thyroid surgery took place with no prior treatment in any patient. General study results and limits: A significant increase in TCR beta diversity was reportedly seen in malignant thyroid tumors relative to benign nodules, in blood and tumor.

The TCR comes from a female donor with papillary thyroid cancer or a benign thyroid nodule (not recorded which). Some clones in this sample may be carry-over from other donors' samples. Material: tumor tissue.

CDR3 bases: TGTGCCAGCAGTTTTTATGTACAGGGGCAGAATGAGCAGTTCTTC. Its translation is CASSFYVQGQNEQFF. The chain has TRBV12-3 or TRBV12-4 and TRBJ2-1; 7 nucleotides match TRBD1. Trimming at V came to 3 bases and at J to 7 bases, leaving 9 bases not matched to a gene. The CDR3 extends over 15 amino acids.